These T cell receptor beta chains were read from a single sample in a study of post-analysis software for immune sequencing data. One entry per CDR3 protein results from TCRdb running MiXCR on the PCR reads. The sample shows roughly 600,000 distinct CDR3 sequences, roughly two fifths of them seen only once. Material for sequencing was blood. Every receptor here comes from a girl between 10 and 17 years old with multiple sclerosis. The CDR3 runs from the conserved cysteine through the conserved F or W. D genes are given only for firm matches. A row's size may be missing; if present it is once, few, many or a size class.

clone_size | j_call | v_call | d_call | cdr3_nt | cdr3_aa
- | TRBJ2-1 | TRBV9 | - | TGTGCCAGCAGCGTAATCCCCTCGTTAGGCAGGGGAGGAGGGGGTGAGCAGTTCTTC | CASSVIPSLGRGGGGEQFF
- | TRBJ2-1 | TRBV5-1 | TRBD2 | TGCGCCAGCAGCTGGCGACTAGCGGGAGCTAGTTTAAATGAGCAGTTCTTC | CASSWRLAGASLNEQFF
- | TRBJ2-1 | TRBV7-2 | - | TGTGCCAGCAGCTTGCAGGGAGATAGCTCCTACAATGAGCAGTTCTTC | CASSLQGDSSYNEQFF
- | TRBJ1-5 | TRBV10-3 | TRBD1 | TGTGCCATCAGTGCCGGCGGACAGGGGGACAATCAGCCCCAGCATTTT | CAISAGGQGDNQPQHF
- | TRBJ2-7 | TRBV7-9 | TRBD2 | TGTGCCAGCAGCCCCACTAGCGGTCAGGCCCACTACGAGCAGTACTTC | CASSPTSGQAHYEQYF
few | TRBJ2-1 | TRBV29-1 | - | TGCAGCGTTGAAAGGGAACTACACAATGAGCAGTTCTTC | CSVERELHNEQFF
- | TRBJ2-7 | TRBV10-3 | - | TGTGCCATCAGTGAAGCTCGGGGGTTCTCCTACGAGCAGTACTTC | CAISEARGFSYEQYF
few | TRBJ1-1 | TRBV12-3/TRBV12-4 | - | TGTGCCAGCAGGTTAATCGGGGGCACTGAAGCTTTCTTT | CASRLIGGTEAFF
many | TRBJ1-2 | TRBV7-9 | TRBD1 | TGTGCCATCGGGACAGGGGACTATGGCTACACCTTC | CAIGTGDYGYTF
- | TRBJ2-7 | TRBV10-3 | - | TGTGCCATCAGTGAAAGGCTCTACGAGCAGTACTTC | CAISERLYEQYF